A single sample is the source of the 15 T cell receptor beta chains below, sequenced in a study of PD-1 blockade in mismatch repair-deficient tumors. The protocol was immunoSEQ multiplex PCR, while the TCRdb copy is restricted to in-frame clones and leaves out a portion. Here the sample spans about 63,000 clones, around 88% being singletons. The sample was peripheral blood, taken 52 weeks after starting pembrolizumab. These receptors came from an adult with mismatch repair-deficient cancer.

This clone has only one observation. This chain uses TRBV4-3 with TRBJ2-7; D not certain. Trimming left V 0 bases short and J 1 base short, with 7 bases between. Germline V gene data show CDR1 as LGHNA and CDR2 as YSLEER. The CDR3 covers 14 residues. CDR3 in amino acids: CASSQDWGSYEQYF. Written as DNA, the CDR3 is TGCGCCAGCAGCCAAGATTGGGGTTCCTACGAGCAGTACTTC.

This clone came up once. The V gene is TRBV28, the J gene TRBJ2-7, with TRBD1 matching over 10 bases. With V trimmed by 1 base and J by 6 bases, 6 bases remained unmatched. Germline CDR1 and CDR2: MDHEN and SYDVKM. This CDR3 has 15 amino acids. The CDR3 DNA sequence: TGTGCCAGCAGTTTATCTGGGACAGGGGCTCCCGAGCAGTACTTC. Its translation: CASSLSGTGAPEQYF.

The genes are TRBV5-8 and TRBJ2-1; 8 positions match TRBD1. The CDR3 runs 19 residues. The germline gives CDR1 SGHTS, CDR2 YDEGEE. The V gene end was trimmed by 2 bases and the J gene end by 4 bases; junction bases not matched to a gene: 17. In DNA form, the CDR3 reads TGTGCCAGCAGCTTTCAGGGGGCGAATGGCCCGGGCTGGTACAATGAGCAGTTCTTC. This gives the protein CASSFQGANGPGWYNEQFF.

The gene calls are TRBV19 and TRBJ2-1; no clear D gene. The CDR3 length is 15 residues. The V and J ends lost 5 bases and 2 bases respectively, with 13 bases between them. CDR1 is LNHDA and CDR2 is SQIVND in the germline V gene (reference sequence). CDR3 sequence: CASSPTVGTYNEQFF. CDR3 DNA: TGTGCCAGTAGTCCGACTGTAGGCACCTACAATGAGCAGTTCTTC.

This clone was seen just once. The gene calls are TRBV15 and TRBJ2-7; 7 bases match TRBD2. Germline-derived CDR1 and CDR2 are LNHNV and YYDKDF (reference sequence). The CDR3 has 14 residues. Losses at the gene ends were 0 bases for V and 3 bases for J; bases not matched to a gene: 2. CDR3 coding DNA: TGTGCCACCAGCAGAGATTCGGGGGGCTACGAGCAGTACTTC. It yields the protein CATSRDSGGYEQYF.

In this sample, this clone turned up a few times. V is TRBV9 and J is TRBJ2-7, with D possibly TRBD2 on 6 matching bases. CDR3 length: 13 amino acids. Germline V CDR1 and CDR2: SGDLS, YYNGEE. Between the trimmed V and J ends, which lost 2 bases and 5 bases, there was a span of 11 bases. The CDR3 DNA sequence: TGTGCCAGCAGCGTGGAGGGTAGCGACGAGCAGTACTTC. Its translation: CASSVEGSDEQYF.

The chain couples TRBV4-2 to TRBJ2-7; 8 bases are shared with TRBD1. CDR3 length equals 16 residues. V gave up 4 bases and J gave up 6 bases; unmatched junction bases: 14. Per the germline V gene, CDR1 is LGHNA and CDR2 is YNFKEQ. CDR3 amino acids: CASSLDQDRVVGEQYF. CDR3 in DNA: TGTGCCAGCAGCCTAGACCAGGACAGGGTGGTAGGCGAGCAGTACTTC.

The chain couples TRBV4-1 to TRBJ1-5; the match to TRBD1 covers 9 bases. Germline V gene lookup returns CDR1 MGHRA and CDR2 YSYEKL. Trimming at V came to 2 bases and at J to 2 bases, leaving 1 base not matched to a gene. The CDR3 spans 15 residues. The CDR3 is CASSQRQGGNQPQHF. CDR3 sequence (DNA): TGCGCCAGCAGCCAAAGACAGGGGGGCAATCAGCCCCAGCATTTT.

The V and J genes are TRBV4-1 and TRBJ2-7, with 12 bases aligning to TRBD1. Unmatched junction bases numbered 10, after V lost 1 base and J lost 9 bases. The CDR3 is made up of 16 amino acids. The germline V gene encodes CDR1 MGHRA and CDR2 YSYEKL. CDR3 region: CASSQGPGTGGAWQYF. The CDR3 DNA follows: TGCGCCAGCAGCCAAGGTCCCGGGACAGGGGGCGCATGGCAGTACTTC.

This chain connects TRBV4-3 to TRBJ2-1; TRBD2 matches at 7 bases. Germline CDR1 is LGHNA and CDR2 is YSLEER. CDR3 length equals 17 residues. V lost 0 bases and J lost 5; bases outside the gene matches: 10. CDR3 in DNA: TGCGCCAGCAGCCAAGATGGGGCGGGAGATTTAGACAATGAGCAGTTCTTC. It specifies CASSQDGAGDLDNEQFF.

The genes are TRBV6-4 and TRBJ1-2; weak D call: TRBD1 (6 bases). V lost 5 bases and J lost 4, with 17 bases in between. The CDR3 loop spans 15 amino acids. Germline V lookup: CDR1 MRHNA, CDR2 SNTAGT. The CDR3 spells CASSPSIGGGYGYTF. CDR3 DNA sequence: TGTGCCAGCAGTCCCTCAATAGGGGGAGGCTATGGCTACACCTTC.

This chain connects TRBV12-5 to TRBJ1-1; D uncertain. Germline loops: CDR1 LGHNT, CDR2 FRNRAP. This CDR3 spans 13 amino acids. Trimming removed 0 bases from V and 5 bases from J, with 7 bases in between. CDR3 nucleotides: TGTGCTAGTGGTTTGGTACAAAGAACTGAAGCTTTCTTT. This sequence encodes CASGLVQRTEAFF. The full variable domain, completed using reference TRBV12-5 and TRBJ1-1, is DARVTQTPRHKVTEMGQEVTMRCQPILGHNTVFWYRQTMMQGLELLAYFRNRAPLDDSGMPKDRFSAEMPDATLATLKIQPSEPRDSAVYFCASGLVQRTEAFFGQGTRLTVV.

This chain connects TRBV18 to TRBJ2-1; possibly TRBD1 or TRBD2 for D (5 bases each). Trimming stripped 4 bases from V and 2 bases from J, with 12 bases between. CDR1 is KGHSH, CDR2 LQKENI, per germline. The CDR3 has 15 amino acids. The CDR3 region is CASSLGGRAYNEQFF. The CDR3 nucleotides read TGTGCCAGCTCACTTGGGGGACGGGCCTACAATGAGCAGTTCTTC.

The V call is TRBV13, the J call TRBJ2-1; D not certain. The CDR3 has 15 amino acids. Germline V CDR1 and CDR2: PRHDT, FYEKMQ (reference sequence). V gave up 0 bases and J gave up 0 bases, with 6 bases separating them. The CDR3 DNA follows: TGTGCCAGCAGCTTAGGACAGAGCTCCTACAATGAGCAGTTCTTC. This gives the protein CASSLGQSSYNEQFF.

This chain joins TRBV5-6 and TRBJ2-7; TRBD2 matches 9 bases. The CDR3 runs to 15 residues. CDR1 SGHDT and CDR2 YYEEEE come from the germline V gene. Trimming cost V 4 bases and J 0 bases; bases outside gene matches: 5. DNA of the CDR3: TGTGCCAGCAGCCAGACTAGCGGCCTCTCCTACGAGCAGTACTTC. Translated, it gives CASSQTSGLSYEQYF.